This TCR beta chain was identified in a study of cytomegalovirus exposure and HLA in healthy donors. PCR used 60 Vbeta primers and 13 Jbeta primers. As processed by the authors: The authors later counted roughly 79 million unique TCR beta chains, about 11 million of them shared. The assay was immunoSEQ multiplex PCR, and TCRdb's table has in-frame clones only and misses some. The V and J calls and clone size come from that table; D and trimming were worked out from the DNA. This sample carries roughly 180,000 clones, around 82% of them seen once, and the ten largest clones take approximately 13%. V gave up 1 base and J gave up 3 bases, with 9 bases separating them. This CDR3 has 15 amino acids. Germline lookup yields CDR1 KGHSH and CDR2 LQKENI.

The source of this sequence is a woman in her forties or fifties in good health and CMV-seropositive. The chain links TRBV18 to TRBJ2-2; maybe TRBD1 (6 bases). Sequencing was performed on PBMCs. This CDR3 reads CASSPRQADTGELFF. DNA for the CDR3: TGTGCCAGCTCACCACGACAGGCCGACACCGGGGAGCTGTTTTTT.